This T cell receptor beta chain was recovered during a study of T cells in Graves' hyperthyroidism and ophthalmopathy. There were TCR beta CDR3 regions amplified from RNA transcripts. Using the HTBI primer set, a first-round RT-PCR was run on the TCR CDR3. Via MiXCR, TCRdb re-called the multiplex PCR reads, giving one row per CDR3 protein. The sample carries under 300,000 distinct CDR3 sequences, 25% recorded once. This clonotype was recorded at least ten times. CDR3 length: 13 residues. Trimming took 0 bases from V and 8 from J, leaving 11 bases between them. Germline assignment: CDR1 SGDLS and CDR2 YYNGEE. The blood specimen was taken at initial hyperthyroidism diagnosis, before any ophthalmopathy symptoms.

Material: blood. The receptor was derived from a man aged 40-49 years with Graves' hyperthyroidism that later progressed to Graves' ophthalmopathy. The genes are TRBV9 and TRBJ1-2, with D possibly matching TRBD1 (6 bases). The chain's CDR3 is CASSVGQVEGYTF. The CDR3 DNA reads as TGTGCCAGCAGCGTAGGACAGGTGGAGGGCTACACCTTC. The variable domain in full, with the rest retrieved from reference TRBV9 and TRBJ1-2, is DSGVTQTPKHLITATGQRVTLRCSPRSGDLSVYWYQQSLDQGLQFLIQYYNGEERAKGNILERFSAQQFPDLHSELNLSSLELGDSALYFCASSVGQVEGYTFGSGTRLTVV.